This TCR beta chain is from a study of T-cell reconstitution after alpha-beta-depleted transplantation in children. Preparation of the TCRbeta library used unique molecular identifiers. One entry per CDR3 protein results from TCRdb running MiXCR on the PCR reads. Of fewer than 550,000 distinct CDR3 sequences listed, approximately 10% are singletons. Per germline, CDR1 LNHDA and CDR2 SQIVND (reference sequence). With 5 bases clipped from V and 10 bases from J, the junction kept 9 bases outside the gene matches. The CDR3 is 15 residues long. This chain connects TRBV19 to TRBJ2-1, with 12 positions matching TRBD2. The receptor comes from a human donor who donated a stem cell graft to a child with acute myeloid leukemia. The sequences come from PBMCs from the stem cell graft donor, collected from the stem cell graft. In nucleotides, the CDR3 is TGTGCCAGTAGTCGGGCTAGCGGGGGGGCTTGGGAGCAGTTCTTC. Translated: CASSRASGGAWEQFF.